This record covers a single TCR beta chain. Its matching antigen is unknown. Exclusion followed for patients with uncontrolled infection, other autoimmune disease, pregnancy or lactation. The investigators amplified TCR beta CDR3 regions from RNA transcripts. Using the HTBI primer set, a first-round RT-PCR was run on the TCR CDR3. TCRdb reprocessed the multiplex PCR reads via MiXCR and lists one record per CDR3 protein. The data contain 300,000 to 400,000 distinct CDR3 sequences, around 15% of them singletons. The data were obtained in a study of T cells in Graves' hyperthyroidism and ophthalmopathy. Study results and caveats: The model identified upcoming ophthalmopathy a median roughly 6 months ahead of onset.

The CDR3 is 14 amino acids. The V gene lost 4 bases and the J gene lost 0 bases, with 10 bases spanning the gap. Germline-derived CDR1 and CDR2 are SQVTM and ANQGSEA. V and J are TRBV29-1 and TRBJ2-4; a possible D gene is TRBD1 (5 bases). This TCR was recovered from a woman aged 25 to 39 with Graves' ophthalmopathy. The sample taken for sequencing was blood. The CDR3 reads CSVVPGIAKNIQYF. DNA of the CDR3: TGCAGCGTTGTTCCAGGGATAGCCAAAAACATTCAGTACTTC. Drawing the rest from reference TRBV29-1 and TRBJ2-4, the complete variable domain is SAVISQKPSRDICQRGTSLTIQCQVDSQVTMMFWYRQQPGQSLTLIATANQGSEATYESGFVIDKFPISRPNLTFSTLTVSNMSPEDSSIYLCSVVPGIAKNIQYFGAGTRLSVL.